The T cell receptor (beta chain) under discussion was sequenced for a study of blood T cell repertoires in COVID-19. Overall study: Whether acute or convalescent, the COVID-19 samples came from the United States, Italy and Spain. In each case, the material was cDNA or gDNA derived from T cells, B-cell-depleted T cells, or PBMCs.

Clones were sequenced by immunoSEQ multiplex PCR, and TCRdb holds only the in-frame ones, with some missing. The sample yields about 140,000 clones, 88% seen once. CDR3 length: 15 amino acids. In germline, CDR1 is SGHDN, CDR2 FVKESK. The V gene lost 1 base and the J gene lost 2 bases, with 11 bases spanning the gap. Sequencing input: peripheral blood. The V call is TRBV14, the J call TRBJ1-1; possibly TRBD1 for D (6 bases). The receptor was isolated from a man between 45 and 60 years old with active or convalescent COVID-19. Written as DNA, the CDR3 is TGTGCCAGCAGCCAAGTTTGGACAGATAACACTGAAGCTTTCTTT. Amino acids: CASSQVWTDNTEAFF.